The clone carrying this T cell receptor beta chain has just one count. After removal of 10 bases from V and 2 bases from J, the junction contained 4 bases not matched to a gene. CDR1 is SNHLY, CDR2 FYNNEI, per germline. The CDR3 is 15 amino acids. The data stem from a study of cytomegalovirus exposure and HLA in healthy donors. In the PCR, 60 Vbeta and 13 Jbeta primers were used. Libraries were prepared by immunoSEQ multiplex PCR; TCRdb keeps only in-frame clonotypes and omits some of them. Among 170,000 or so clones listed, roughly three quarters were seen once. The chain joins TRBV2 to TRBJ2-6; 11 bases agree with TRBD1. The sequencing input was PBMCs. This TCR was recovered from a woman aged 45 to 65 in good health and CMV-seropositive. Here the CDR3 DNA reads TGTGCCACCGGACAGGGGGCAGCTGGGGCCAACGTCCTGACTTTC. Translated: CATGQGAAGANVLTF.